This is a list of T cell receptor beta chains from one sample in a study of cytomegalovirus exposure and HLA in healthy donors. Profiled with immunoSEQ multiplex PCR; TCRdb holds only in-frame clones, not every one. The data contain approximately 200,000 clones, about 81% of them singletons. The sequenced sample consisted of PBMCs. These receptors were taken from a woman in her 30s in good health and CMV-seronegative. Both conserved end residues are part of each CDR3. A D gene is named only where the DNA matches it firmly. Some rows have no size entry. The others give once, few or many, or a class for an expanded clone.

cdr3_length d_call clone_size j_call v_call cdr3_nt cdr3_aa
12 - - TRBJ1-2 TRBV28 TGTGCCAGCACCCAGGCGGGTTTTGGCTACACCTTC CASTQAGFGYTF
15 - - TRBJ2-7 TRBV7-2 TGTGCCAGCAGCTTCTTCGGGGGTACGTCCTACGAGCAGTACTTC CASSFFGGTSYEQYF
16 TRBD2 - TRBJ2-2 TRBV5-1 TGCGCCAGCAGCTCCCATAGCGGGGTTTACACCGGGGAGCTGTTTTTT CASSSHSGVYTGELFF
14 - - TRBJ1-3 TRBV5-1 TGCGCCAGCAGCAGGGACTACTCTGGAAACACCATATATTTT CASSRDYSGNTIYF
14 - - TRBJ2-2 TRBV27 TGTGCCAGCAGGGGCCTAGCGTTTAACGGGGAGCTGTTTTTT CASRGLAFNGELFF
14 TRBD2 - TRBJ2-1 TRBV7-6 TGTGCCAGCAGCCCTGGACTAGCTTTGGGTGAGCAGTTCTTC CASSPGLALGEQFF
13 - - TRBJ1-2 TRBV28 TGTGCCAGCAGTTTGCCAGGGTTTTATGGCTACACCTTC CASSLPGFYGYTF
13 - once TRBJ2-5 TRBV15 TGTGCCACCAGCTCCCCCCGAGTCGAGGCCCAGTACTTC CATSSPRVEAQYF
15 - - TRBJ2-7 TRBV4-1 TGCGCCAGCAGCCGAGCCCCCGGGAGTTCCTACGAGCAGTACTTC CASSRAPGSSYEQYF
14 TRBD2 - TRBJ2-3 TRBV27 TGTGCCAGCAGCGTAGCGGGTCCTGGAGGTACGCAGTATTTT CASSVAGPGGTQYF
16 - - TRBJ2-7 TRBV6-1 TGTGCCAGCAGTGAAGCGCTATTCGGGTTCTCCAGCGAGCAGTACTTC CASSEALFGFSSEQYF
14 - - TRBJ2-3 TRBV11-3 TGTGCCAGCAGCTTAATCGGGTCCACAGATACGCAGTATTTT CASSLIGSTDTQYF
16 - few TRBJ2-1 TRBV4-1 TGCGCCAGCAGCCAAGATTTCAGGACATCCTACAATGAGCAGTTCTTC CASSQDFRTSYNEQFF
16 - - TRBJ2-3 TRBV7-2 TGTGCCAGCAGCCCCTTCGGGCAGGGGATCACAGATACGCAGTATTTT CASSPFGQGITDTQYF
12 TRBD2 - TRBJ2-7 TRBV28 TGTGCCAGCAACCAACTCGGGGGGGCGCAGTACTTC CASNQLGGAQYF
16 TRBD1 few TRBJ2-7 TRBV6-5 TGTGCCAGCAGTTACTCTCTGGACAGGGGGCGATACGAGCAGTACTTC CASSYSLDRGRYEQYF
15 - - TRBJ1-1 TRBV27 TGTGCCAGCAGTCCCTTTGGGCAGGGCCCTGTTCAGGCTTTCTTT CASSPFGQGPVQAFF
15 TRBD1 - TRBJ2-1 TRBV7-2 TGTGCCAGCAGCTTTCGACAGGGGGACTACAATGAGCAGTTCTTC CASSFRQGDYNEQFF
18 TRBD2 - TRBJ2-3 TRBV19 TGTGCCAGTAGAACGGGACTAGCGGGAGCCAGGAACACAGATACGCAGTATTTT CASRTGLAGARNTDTQYF
13 - - TRBJ1-1 TRBV6-4 TGTGCCAGCAGTGAAAGAGCGAACACTGAAGCTTTCTTT CASSERANTEAFF
15 - few TRBJ1-4 TRBV23-1 TGCGCCAGCAGTCGGCGGCAGGGCGGTAATGAAAAACTGTTTTTT CASSRRQGGNEKLFF
13 - - TRBJ2-3 TRBV19 TGTGCCAGTAGTATTTGGGAGGCAGATACGCAGTATTTT CASSIWEADTQYF